This is a list of T cell receptor beta chains from one sample in a study of blood T cell repertoires in COVID-19. The method was immunoSEQ multiplex PCR; TCRdb's version includes in-frame clones alone and lacks a portion of them. The sample includes about 200,000 clones, around 80% of them seen just once. The sample comprised peripheral blood. The source is a middle-aged man who had recovered from COVID-19. Each CDR3 is given with its conserved first and last residue. A D gene is named only where the DNA matches it firmly. Clone size is shown for a subset of rows, as once, few, many or a class of expanded clone.

>-|TRBD1|TRBJ2-2|TRBV7-6
CASSLEPTGGNTGELFF
TGTGCCAGCAGCTTAGAACCGACAGGGGGGAACACCGGGGAGCTGTTTTTT
>-|TRBD2|TRBJ2-5|TRBV9
CASSVNSGSGETQYF
TGTGCCAGCAGCGTAAACAGCGGGAGCGGGGAGACCCAGTACTTC
>-|TRBD2|TRBJ2-2|TRBV10-3
CAISPTSGANTGELFF
TGTGCCATCAGCCCTACTAGCGGCGCGAACACCGGGGAGCTGTTTTTT
>-|-|TRBJ2-7|TRBV2
CASSQAYEQYF
TGTGCCAGCAGCCAGGCCTACGAGCAGTACTTC
>-|TRBD2|TRBJ2-1|TRBV11-2
CASSPGTSIGQFF
TGTGCCAGCAGCCCTGGGACTAGCATAGGGCAGTTCTTC
>-|-|TRBJ1-2|TRBV6-1
CASSEVQGWSYGYTF
TGTGCCAGCAGTGAAGTTCAGGGATGGAGTTATGGCTACACCTTC
>once|-|TRBJ1-6|TRBV30
CACTRGGRRDNSPLHF
TGTGCCTGCACTCGGGGGGGCAGGAGAGACAATTCACCCCTCCACTTT
>-|TRBD2|TRBJ2-2|TRBV3-1/TRBV3-2
CASSQDFARVGGRNTGELFF
TGTGCCAGCAGCCAAGATTTTGCTCGGGTCGGCGGGAGGAACACCGGGGAGCTGTTTTTT
>-|-|TRBJ2-1|TRBV11-1
CASSRRQANNEQFF
TGTGCCAGCAGCCGCAGACAGGCAAACAATGAGCAGTTCTTC
>-|TRBD2|TRBJ2-3|TRBV5-1
CASSRMTSVSTDTQYF
TGCGCCAGCAGCAGAATGACTAGCGTGAGCACAGATACGCAGTATTTT
>-|TRBD1|TRBJ2-2|TRBV5-1
CASSLLGQGVTGELFF
TGCGCCAGCAGCCTGTTGGGACAGGGGGTTACCGGGGAGCTGTTTTTT
>few|TRBD2|TRBJ2-3|TRBV24-1
CATSDSGLAGDTQYF
TGTGCCACCAGTGACTCGGGACTAGCGGGAGATACGCAGTATTTT
>-|TRBD2|TRBJ2-2|TRBV5-6
CAPPGGAGELFF
TGTGCCCCCCCGGGGGGGGCCGGGGAGCTGTTTTTT
>-|-|TRBJ1-2|TRBV28
CASRELYDGYTF
TGTGCCAGCAGGGAGCTTTATGATGGCTACACCTTC
>-|-|TRBJ1-2|TRBV30
CAWRNRRDFYGYTF
TGTGCCTGGAGAAACCGCAGGGACTTCTATGGCTACACCTTC
>-|-|TRBJ2-3|TRBV12-1
CASSWYRGRCDLGQYF
TGTGCCAGCAGCTGGTACAGGGGGAGGTGTGATCTTGGGCAGTATTTT
>-|-|TRBJ2-2|TRBV18
CASSQNTGRIAGELFF
TGTGCCAGCTCCCAAAACACAGGAAGAATCGCCGGGGAGCTGTTTTTT
>-|-|TRBJ1-2|TRBV3-1/TRBV3-2
CASSPHRDYGYTF
TGTGCCAGCAGCCCCCACAGGGACTATGGCTACACCTTC
>-|-|TRBJ2-2|TRBV19
CASRLLNTGELFF
TGTGCCAGTAGGTTACTGAACACCGGGGAGCTGTTTTTT
>-|TRBD1|TRBJ1-3|TRBV27
CASSVWDRGNTIYF
TGTGCCAGCAGTGTATGGGACAGGGGAAACACCATATATTTT
>-|TRBD2|TRBJ2-3|TRBV11-2
CASSYPLAGVPDTQYF
TGTGCCAGCAGCTACCCACTAGCGGGAGTCCCAGATACGCAGTATTTT
>few|-|TRBJ2-7|TRBV2
CASRIGGGEQYF
TGTGCCAGCAGGATCGGGGGAGGCGAGCAGTACTTC
>once|TRBD1|TRBJ2-1|TRBV6-4
CASSAGTGSINEQFF
TGTGCCAGCAGTGCCGGGACAGGGTCGATAAATGAGCAGTTCTTC
>-|-|TRBJ2-7|TRBV11-2
CASSFLGDEQYF
TGTGCCAGCAGCTTCTTGGGCGACGAGCAGTACTTC
>-|-|TRBJ1-1|TRBV4-1
CASSQGTNRGNEAFF
TGCGCCAGCAGCCAAGGGACTAATAGGGGAAACGAAGCTTTCTTT
>-|-|TRBJ2-7|TRBV28
CASRQITPYEQYF
TGTGCCAGCAGGCAGATTACCCCCTACGAGCAGTACTTC
>-|-|TRBJ2-3|TRBV19
CASSINSGSDTQYF
TGTGCCAGTAGTATTAACTCAGGTTCAGATACGCAGTATTTT
>-|TRBD2|TRBJ2-3|TRBV5-1
CASRPSSGSRDTQYF
TGCGCCAGCAGGCCTTCTAGCGGGAGTCGGGATACGCAGTATTTT
>-|TRBD1|TRBJ1-6|TRBV18
CASSGTANSPLHF
TGTGCCAGCTCCGGGACAGCTAATTCACCCCTCCACTTT
>-|-|TRBJ2-1|TRBV6-5
CASSYGGRNNEQFF
TGTGCCAGCAGTTACGGGGGGAGGAACAATGAGCAGTTCTTC
>-|TRBD2|TRBJ2-5|TRBV6-2/TRBV6-3
CASSYSTPGLAGVQETQYF
TGTGCCAGCAGTTACTCTACTCCGGGACTAGCGGGAGTCCAAGAGACCCAGTACTTC
>-|-|TRBJ2-2|TRBV4-2
CASSQGTRRKSGELFF
TGTGCCAGCAGCCAAGGAACGCGGAGAAAGAGCGGGGAGCTGTTTTTT
>-|TRBD1|TRBJ1-1|TRBV7-8
CASSPGQGAFGTEAFF
TGTGCCAGCAGTCCGGGACAGGGGGCTTTTGGCACTGAAGCTTTCTTT
>-|TRBD1|TRBJ1-1|TRBV19
CASSWYRGADTEAFF
TGTGCCAGTAGCTGGTACAGGGGGGCGGACACTGAAGCTTTCTTT
>-|-|TRBJ2-2|TRBV6-5
CASSQGSANTGELFF
TGTGCCAGCAGTCAGGGCTCCGCGAACACCGGGGAGCTGTTTTTT
>few|TRBD2|TRBJ2-7|TRBV10-3
CATRRTSGSNSGTYEQYF
TGTGCCACGCGCCGGACTAGCGGGAGTAACTCGGGAACCTACGAGCAGTACTTC
>-|-|TRBJ2-7|TRBV12-3/TRBV12-4
CASSLGAGKEQYF
TGTGCCAGCAGTTTAGGGGCAGGGAAGGAGCAGTACTTC
>-|-|TRBJ2-7|TRBV9
CASSPGGLGYEQYF
TGTGCCAGCAGCCCCGGAGGACTGGGCTACGAGCAGTACTTC
>many|TRBD1|TRBJ1-2|TRBV19
CASSRIPGQGYGYTF
TGTGCCAGTAGTAGAATTCCGGGACAGGGCTATGGCTACACCTTC
>-|-|TRBJ2-7|TRBV28
CASTNQGKAPYEQYF
TGTGCCAGCACAAATCAGGGAAAGGCCCCCTACGAGCAGTACTTC
>-|TRBD2|TRBJ2-3|TRBV10-3
CAISAIPSGRGDTQYF
TGTGCCATCAGCGCTATTCCTAGCGGGAGGGGAGATACGCAGTATTTT
>-|-|TRBJ2-1|TRBV2
CARETGLNYNEQFF
TGTGCCAGAGAAACAGGGCTCAACTACAATGAGCAGTTCTTC
>-|-|TRBJ1-4|TRBV4-2
CASSPLVLVSNEKLFF
TGTGCCAGCAGCCCCTTAGTCTTGGTCTCTAATGAAAAACTGTTTTTT
>-|-|TRBJ2-3|TRBV12-3/TRBV12-4
CASSPGTDTQYF
TGTGCCAGCAGTCCCGGGACAGATACGCAGTATTTT
>-|-|TRBJ2-3|TRBV2
CASSERAWGRDTQYF
TGTGCCAGCAGTGAAAGGGCGTGGGGGCGTGATACGCAGTATTTT
>-|-|TRBJ1-3|TRBV9
CASSAGDPTGNTIYF
TGTGCCAGCAGCGCAGGGGACCCGACTGGAAACACCATATATTTT
>few|-|TRBJ2-7|TRBV5-4
CASSLLGRTYEQYF
TGTGCCAGCAGCTTGCTGGGCCGAACCTACGAGCAGTACTTC
>-|TRBD1|TRBJ2-1|TRBV19
CASSTPTGGREQFF
TGTGCCAGTAGTACTCCGACAGGGGGCCGGGAGCAGTTCTTC
>-|TRBD1|TRBJ2-1|TRBV7-8
CASRTGDRLPNEQFF
TGTGCCAGCAGAACAGGGGACCGTTTGCCAAATGAGCAGTTCTTC
>few|-|TRBJ2-7|TRBV23-1
CASSQWAGMMGSYEQYF
TGCGCCAGCAGTCAATGGGCTGGTATGATGGGCTCCTACGAGCAGTACTTC